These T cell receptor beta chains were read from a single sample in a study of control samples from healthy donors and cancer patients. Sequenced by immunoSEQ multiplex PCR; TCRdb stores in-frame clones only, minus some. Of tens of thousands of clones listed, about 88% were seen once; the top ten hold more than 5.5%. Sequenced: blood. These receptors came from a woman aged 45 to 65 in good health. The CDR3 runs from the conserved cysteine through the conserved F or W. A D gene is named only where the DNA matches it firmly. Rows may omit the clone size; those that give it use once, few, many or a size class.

CDR3nt: TGTGCCAGCAGTTCCTCAGGGACAGGAGCAACTAATGAAAAACTGTTTTTT; CDR3aa: CASSSSGTGATNEKLFF; v_gene: TRBV6-2/TRBV6-3; d_gene: TRBD1; abundance: -; j_gene: TRBJ1-4
CDR3nt: TGCAGTGCTTCGGTCTATGGCTACACCTTC; CDR3aa: CSASVYGYTF; v_gene: TRBV20-1; d_gene: -; abundance: few; j_gene: TRBJ1-2
CDR3nt: TGTGCCAGCAGTCCCCCAGGGGGAACCTACAATGAGCAGTTCTTC; CDR3aa: CASSPPGGTYNEQFF; v_gene: TRBV6-5; d_gene: TRBD1; abundance: -; j_gene: TRBJ2-1
CDR3nt: TGCGCCAGCAGCCAAGAGTCTCGCGATGAGCAGTTCTTC; CDR3aa: CASSQESRDEQFF; v_gene: TRBV4-1; d_gene: -; abundance: once; j_gene: TRBJ2-1
CDR3nt: TGTGCCAGCAGCGCACTCTCGACAGGGAACTATGGCTACACCTTC; CDR3aa: CASSALSTGNYGYTF; v_gene: TRBV5-6; d_gene: TRBD1; abundance: -; j_gene: TRBJ1-2
CDR3nt: TGTGCCAGCAGGACTAGCGGGGGGGCTGATACGCAGTATTTT; CDR3aa: CASRTSGGADTQYF; v_gene: TRBV13; d_gene: TRBD2; abundance: -; j_gene: TRBJ2-3
CDR3nt: TGTGCCAGCAGTGAAAGAGCTAGCGGGGCTCCGGAAGAGCAGTTCTTC; CDR3aa: CASSERASGAPEEQFF; v_gene: TRBV6-4; d_gene: TRBD2; abundance: -; j_gene: TRBJ2-1
CDR3nt: TGCGCCAGCAGCCAAGATCCTAGCGGGGGGGCCGGCTACAATGAGCAGTTCTTC; CDR3aa: CASSQDPSGGAGYNEQFF; v_gene: TRBV4-1; d_gene: TRBD2; abundance: -; j_gene: TRBJ2-1
CDR3nt: TGTGCCAGCAGCTTGGGCTGGGGCCCAGGATCACGGGGCTACACCTTC; CDR3aa: CASSLGWGPGSRGYTF; v_gene: TRBV5-5; d_gene: -; abundance: -; j_gene: TRBJ1-2
CDR3nt: TGTGCCAGCTCACCATATCCTAGCTCAGGACTACTCTTCGATGGCTACACCTTC; CDR3aa: CASSPYPSSGLLFDGYTF; v_gene: TRBV18; d_gene: -; abundance: few; j_gene: TRBJ1-2
CDR3nt: TGCGCCAGCAGCTTGGTCGGGACAGGGGAGGGCTACACCTTC; CDR3aa: CASSLVGTGEGYTF; v_gene: TRBV5-1; d_gene: TRBD1; abundance: -; j_gene: TRBJ1-2
CDR3nt: TGCAGCGTGGACGACAGGTTGGCAGATACGCAGTATTTT; CDR3aa: CSVDDRLADTQYF; v_gene: TRBV29-1; d_gene: -; abundance: -; j_gene: TRBJ2-3
CDR3nt: TGTGCCAGTAGTATCTCGGGACAGAATGAAAAACTGTTTTTT; CDR3aa: CASSISGQNEKLFF; v_gene: TRBV19; d_gene: TRBD1; abundance: -; j_gene: TRBJ1-4
CDR3nt: TGCAGCGTAAGACAGGTGGGCGATACGCAGTATTTT; CDR3aa: CSVRQVGDTQYF; v_gene: TRBV29-1; d_gene: -; abundance: once; j_gene: TRBJ2-3
CDR3nt: TGTGCCAGCAGTGAGTTACTCAGGGACCACCCTAATTCACCCCTCCACTTT; CDR3aa: CASSELLRDHPNSPLHF; v_gene: TRBV27; d_gene: -; abundance: -; j_gene: TRBJ1-6
CDR3nt: TGTGCCAGCAGCTTAGTTGGGGTCGCTGAAGCTTTCTTT; CDR3aa: CASSLVGVAEAFF; v_gene: TRBV7-8; d_gene: -; abundance: -; j_gene: TRBJ1-1
CDR3nt: TGTGCCAGCGCTCGGACAGCAACGAACACCGGGGAGCTGTTTTTT; CDR3aa: CASARTATNTGELFF; v_gene: TRBV2; d_gene: -; abundance: -; j_gene: TRBJ2-2
CDR3nt: TGTGCCACCCCAGCGCGGGGGCAAAACTATGGCTACACCTTC; CDR3aa: CATPARGQNYGYTF; v_gene: TRBV13; d_gene: -; abundance: -; j_gene: TRBJ1-2
CDR3nt: TGTGCCAGCAGCACCCGAGACAGGTCTGGCGAGCAGTACTTC; CDR3aa: CASSTRDRSGEQYF; v_gene: TRBV11-3; d_gene: -; abundance: -; j_gene: TRBJ2-7
CDR3nt: TGCGCCAGCAGCTTGGACAGGCGGAGAGACATGAACACTGAAGCTTTCTTT; CDR3aa: CASSLDRRRDMNTEAFF; v_gene: TRBV5-1; d_gene: -; abundance: -; j_gene: TRBJ1-1
CDR3nt: TGTGCCAGCAGGAGTGACTACGAGCAGTACTTC; CDR3aa: CASRSDYEQYF; v_gene: TRBV13; d_gene: -; abundance: once; j_gene: TRBJ2-7
CDR3nt: TGTGCCAGCAGGAGACTAGCGGGGGAAGGCGAGCAGTACTTC; CDR3aa: CASRRLAGEGEQYF; v_gene: TRBV2; d_gene: TRBD2; abundance: -; j_gene: TRBJ2-7
CDR3nt: TGTGCCAGCAGCCCTCAGGGGGCCCGGGGCTACACCTTC; CDR3aa: CASSPQGARGYTF; v_gene: TRBV3-1/TRBV3-2; d_gene: TRBD1; abundance: -; j_gene: TRBJ1-2
CDR3nt: TGTGCCAGCAGTGGCCAGCGGGGGGTCTCTGGGGCCAACGTCCTGACTTTC; CDR3aa: CASSGQRGVSGANVLTF; v_gene: TRBV2; d_gene: TRBD2; abundance: -; j_gene: TRBJ2-6
CDR3nt: TGTGCCAGCAGTGAGGGACTAGCGGGGGGGCCAAAAAATGAGCAGTTCTTC; CDR3aa: CASSEGLAGGPKNEQFF; v_gene: TRBV25-1; d_gene: TRBD2; abundance: -; j_gene: TRBJ2-1
CDR3nt: TGTGCCAGTAGTATCAGGACAGGTTTTTCTTTCAATCAGCCCCAGCATTTT; CDR3aa: CASSIRTGFSFNQPQHF; v_gene: TRBV19; d_gene: TRBD1; abundance: -; j_gene: TRBJ1-5
CDR3nt: TGTGCCAGCAGTTTAGAGGAAAACACCATATATTTT; CDR3aa: CASSLEENTIYF; v_gene: TRBV12-3/TRBV12-4; d_gene: -; abundance: -; j_gene: TRBJ1-3
CDR3nt: TGTGCCAGCAGCCATGTAGGGCAAACAGATGGCTACACCTTC; CDR3aa: CASSHVGQTDGYTF; v_gene: TRBV5-4; d_gene: -; abundance: -; j_gene: TRBJ1-2
CDR3nt: TGTGCCAGCAGGACAGGGGATGAGCAGTTCTTC; CDR3aa: CASRTGDEQFF; v_gene: TRBV2; d_gene: TRBD1; abundance: -; j_gene: TRBJ2-1